This record looks at one TCR beta chain sequence and its context. Its antigen is undetermined. These data belong to a study of cytotoxic CD8 clonotypes in ibrutinib-treated CLL. The study, taken as a whole, reports: With treatment, public clonotypes, which were uncommon, either contracted or remained stable. Investigators sampled sustained-remission and progressing patients at differing times.

Researchers set a sequencing depth target of 1 in 200,000 to 1 in 1 million T cells. The table came from immunoSEQ multiplex PCR; TCRdb's copy has only in-frame clones and leaves some out. The data show 140,000 to 150,000 clones, around 76% seen once. The origin of this receptor is a human donor with chronic lymphocytic leukemia. The sample here was PBMCs, taken after 24 months of ibrutinib treatment.

The CDR3 DNA sequence: TGTGCCAGCAGCTTTGAAGGGGATGGCTACACCTTC. This gives the protein CASSFEGDGYTF. V is TRBV11-2 and J is TRBJ1-2; maybe TRBD1 (5 bases). This CDR3 contains 12 residues. V was cut by 3 bases and J by 6 bases, with 8 bases left in between. Looked up from germline, CDR1 is SGHAT and CDR2 is FQNNGV.